The text below deals with one T cell receptor beta chain. Its antigen is not known. The data belong to a study of cytomegalovirus exposure and HLA in healthy donors. Overall study results and limits: A later analysis appeared to link common viral pathogens to several of the most significant clusters. Segments of the TCR beta V type were, in most cases, productive about 87% or about 30% of the time in an earlier analysis. With later analysis, a missense DCLRE1C variant became linked to TCR beta V- and J-gene trimming.

Primers: 60 Vbeta forward and 13 Jbeta reverse. The data were produced by immunoSEQ multiplex PCR, yet TCRdb's version contains in-frame clones alone and is incomplete. The sample lists around 140,000 clones, around 80% occurring once. Trimming removed 1 base from V and 2 bases from J, with 12 bases in between. The CDR3 is made up of 15 amino acids. Germline values: CDR1 SGHAT, CDR2 FQNNGV. Sequencing was carried out using PBMCs. This TCR was recovered from a man aged 45-65 years in good health and CMV-seronegative. J is TRBJ2-7 and V is TRBV11-2; a weak D match, TRBD2 (6 bases). The CDR3 loop is CASSLGGGIPYEQYF. The CDR3 DNA reads TGTGCCAGCAGCTTAGGTGGCGGGATCCCCTACGAGCAGTACTTC.